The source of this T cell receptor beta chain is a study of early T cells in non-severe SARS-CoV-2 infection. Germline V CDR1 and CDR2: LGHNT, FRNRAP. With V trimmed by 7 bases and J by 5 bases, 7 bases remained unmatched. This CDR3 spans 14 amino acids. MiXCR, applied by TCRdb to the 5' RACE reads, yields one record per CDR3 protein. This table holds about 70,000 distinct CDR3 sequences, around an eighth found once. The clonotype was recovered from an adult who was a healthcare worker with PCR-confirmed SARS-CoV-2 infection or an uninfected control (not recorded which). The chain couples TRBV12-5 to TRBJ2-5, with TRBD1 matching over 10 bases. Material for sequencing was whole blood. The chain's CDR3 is CASAQTGGAETQYF. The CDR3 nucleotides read TGTGCTAGTGCCCAGACAGGGGGCGCGGAGACCCAGTACTTC.